These 30 T cell receptor beta chains were all obtained from the same sample, sequenced in a study of cytomegalovirus exposure and HLA in healthy donors. A multiplex PCR was run with 60 Vbeta primers and 13 Jbeta primers. Using immunoSEQ multiplex PCR, the repertoire was profiled, and TCRdb retains in-frame clones only, with some absent. The top ten hold over 1.1% of the sample, which has some 150,000 clones, about 72% seen once. Sequenced sample: PBMCs. The receptors shown here come from a man aged 55 to 70 in good health and CMV-seronegative.

This clone was seen a handful of times. The genes are TRBV7-9 and TRBJ2-5; maybe TRBD2 (5 bases). From germline, CDR1 is SEHNR and CDR2 FQNEAQ (reference sequence). V lost 4 bases to trimming and J lost 1 base, with 10 bases between them. The CDR3 loop spans 14 amino acids. The CDR3 loop is CASSSPGIQETQYF. The CDR3, as DNA: TGTGCCAGCAGCTCGCCGGGGATCCAAGAGACCCAGTACTTC.

In its sample, this clone was seen a few times. This chain uses TRBV7-8 with TRBJ1-5; TRBD1 matches 10 bases. The CDR3 has 17 residues. Germline V gene data show CDR1 as SGHVS and CDR2 as FQNEAQ. The trim removed 4 bases at V and 5 bases at J, leaving 11 bases unmatched. The CDR3: CASSSWGTGDSDQPQHF. The CDR3 bases are TGTGCCAGCAGCTCATGGGGGACAGGGGATTCGGATCAGCCCCAGCATTTT.

This chain joins TRBV28 and TRBJ2-2; 13 nucleotides align to TRBD2. CDR3 length: 14 amino acids. Looked up from germline, CDR1 is MDHEN and CDR2 is SYDVKM. Unmatched junction bases numbered 2, after V lost 5 bases and J lost 8 bases. CDR3 bases: TGTGCCAGCAGTCTGGGACTAGCGGGAGGGGAGCTGTTTTTT. It yields the protein CASSLGLAGGELFF.

The chain couples TRBV25-1 to TRBJ1-4, with TRBD1 identical over 11 bases. This CDR3 is 17 amino acids long. CDR1 and CDR2 (germline): MGHDK, SYGVNS. Trimming cost V 6 bases and J 0 bases; bases outside gene matches: 6. CDR3 bases: TGTGCCAGCAGACCGCCGGGACAGGGGGCAACTAATGAAAAACTGTTTTTT. Translated, it gives CASRPPGQGATNEKLFF.

The V and J genes are TRBV11-2 and TRBJ2-1; 7 bases match TRBD2. Germline V gene lookup returns CDR1 SGHAT and CDR2 FQNNGV. The V gene end was trimmed by 3 bases and the J gene end by 9 bases; junction bases not matched to a gene: 8. The CDR3 contains 14 residues. CDR3 loop: CASSFISPGGEQFF. The CDR3 DNA reads TGTGCCAGCAGCTTCATTTCTCCGGGAGGTGAGCAGTTCTTC. The full variable domain, with the rest looked up from reference TRBV11-2 and TRBJ2-1, is EAGVAQSPRYKIIEKRQSVAFWCNPISGHATLYWYQQILGQGPKLLIQFQNNGVVDDSQLPKDRFSAERLKGVDSTLKIQPAKLEDSAVYLCASSFISPGGEQFFGPGTRLTVL.

The rearrangement joins TRBV28 to TRBJ1-2; maybe TRBD1 (6 bases). With 2 bases removed from V and 4 bases from J, the gap between germline ends came to 14 bases. This CDR3 is 15 amino acids long. Germline V gene sequence: CDR1 MDHEN, CDR2 SYDVKM. The CDR3 DNA reads TGTGCCAGCAGTTTAGTTGGACAGCCCTTCTATGGCTACACCTTC. Protein product: CASSLVGQPFYGYTF.

This chain links TRBV6-6 with TRBJ1-3, with TRBD1 as a possible D gene (5 bases). CDR3 size: 15 residues. Germline CDR1 is MNHNY and CDR2 is SVGAGI (reference sequence). V was cut by 6 bases and J by 0 bases, with 12 bases left in between. The CDR3 spells CASSPGHSSGNTIYF. DNA of the CDR3: TGTGCCAGCAGCCCTGGACATTCCTCTGGAAACACCATATATTTT.

The chain carries TRBV27 and TRBJ1-5; tentatively, D is TRBD1 (6 bases). CDR3 length: 15 residues. The germline V gene has CDR1 MNHEY and CDR2 SMNVEV (reference sequence). V lost 5 bases to trimming and J lost 6 bases, with 17 bases between them. The CDR3 bases are TGTGCCAGCAGTCTAGGACAGAACTCGGGTCAGCCCCAGCATTTT. As protein: CASSLGQNSGQPQHF.

This chain connects TRBV13 to TRBJ2-5; the match to TRBD1 covers 7 bases. Germline CDR1 PRHDT, CDR2 FYEKMQ (reference sequence). Trimming took 3 bases from V and 4 from J; bases not matched to a gene: 5. This CDR3 is 14 amino acids long. CDR3 nucleotide sequence: TGTGCCAGCAGCTTCAGGGGGAGAGGAGAGACCCAGTACTTC. It translates to CASSFRGRGETQYF. The complete variable domain, with remaining parts taken from reference TRBV13 and TRBJ2-5, reads AAGVIQSPRHLIKEKRETATLKCYPIPRHDTVYWYQQGPGQDPQFLISFYEKMQSDKGSIPDRFSAQQFSDYHSELNMSSLELGDSALYFCASSFRGRGETQYFGPGTRLLVL.

The V call is TRBV5-1, the J call TRBJ2-3; D might be TRBD2 (5 bases). The CDR3 has 15 residues. Trimming removed 0 bases at V and 0 bases at J, with 8 bases between. Germline-derived CDR1 and CDR2 are SGHRS and YFSETQ. CDR3 DNA sequence: TGCGCCAGCAGCTTGGTGGGCGGGAGCACAGATACGCAGTATTTT. It codes for CASSLVGGSTDTQYF.

A remark on this clone: The sample has other DNA sequences that encode this CDR3 too. The chain is built from TRBV30 and TRBJ2-7; 9 nucleotides align to TRBD2. The CDR3 is 13 amino acids. With V trimmed by 0 bases and J by 4 bases, 1 base remained unmatched. Germline CDR1 and CDR2: GTSNPN and SVGIG (reference sequence). Written as DNA, the CDR3 is TGTGCCTGGAGTGTGGCGGGGGGGTACGAGCAGTACTTC. Translation gives CAWSVAGGYEQYF.

This chain links TRBV7-8 with TRBJ1-2, with 8 bases identical to TRBD1. This CDR3 is 15 amino acids long. Germline V lookup: CDR1 SGHVS, CDR2 FQNEAQ. V trimming: 5 bases; J trimming: 0 bases; junction bases outside the gene matches: 5. The DNA for the CDR3 is TGTGCCAGCAGCACCCGACAGGGGCCTAACTATGGCTACACCTTC. Translation: CASSTRQGPNYGYTF. Complete variable domain (other parts from reference TRBV7-8 and TRBJ1-2): GAGVSQSPRYKVAKRGQDVALRCDPISGHVSLFWYQQALGQGPEFLTYFQNEAQLDKSGLPSDRFFAERPEGSVSTLKIQRTQQEDSAVYLCASSTRQGPNYGYTFGSGTRLTVV.

The rearrangement uses TRBV29-1 and TRBJ1-2; 9 bases are shared with TRBD1. Germline CDR1 and CDR2: SQVTM and ANQGSEA. CDR3 size: 13 residues. The junction had 5 bases not matched to a gene; V was cut back by 4 bases and J by 5 bases. CDR3 loop: CSVADRGAYGYTF. DNA for the CDR3: TGCAGCGTTGCGGACAGGGGAGCTTATGGCTACACCTTC.

This clone was seen a few times. This chain uses TRBV2 with TRBJ1-1; D might be TRBD1 (6 bases). V lost 5 bases and J 5 bases, leaving 12 bases between the germline ends. This CDR3 has 13 amino acids. CDR1 SNHLY and CDR2 FYNNEI come from the germline V gene. The DNA of the CDR3 is TGTGCCAGCAGTATCAGGGGAAGGACTGAAGCTTTCTTT. As protein: CASSIRGRTEAFF.

The chain joins TRBV5-5 to TRBJ1-1; unclear D gene. Trimming cost V 4 bases and J 4 bases, with 11 bases left between them. The CDR3 is made up of 13 amino acids. Germline lookup yields CDR1 SGHKS and CDR2 YYEKEE (reference sequence). CDR3: CASSLLESTEAFF. In DNA form, the CDR3 reads TGTGCCAGCAGCCTGCTTGAGAGCACTGAAGCTTTCTTT.

The rearrangement links TRBV9 to TRBJ2-2; 8 bases are a match to TRBD1. With V trimmed by 4 bases and J by 7 bases, 6 bases remained unmatched. Germline loops: CDR1 SGDLS, CDR2 YYNGEE. The CDR3 totals 14 residues. The CDR3, as DNA: TGTGCCAGCAGCAGCCGGACAGGGAGCGGGGAGCTGTTTTTT. It yields the protein CASSSRTGSGELFF.

The V gene is TRBV29-1, the J gene TRBJ1-2; TRBD1 aligns across 8 bases. V dropped 6 bases and J dropped 8; count of bases not matched to a gene: 8. The CDR3 length is 12 residues. Germline CDR1 SQVTM, CDR2 ANQGSEA. The CDR3 DNA follows: TGCAGCGTGCGGACAGGGCCGGCGGGCTACACCTTC. Translated: CSVRTGPAGYTF.

The chain links TRBV28 to TRBJ1-1; 7 nucleotides agree with TRBD1. The CDR3 has 14 residues. Germline V lookup: CDR1 MDHEN, CDR2 SYDVKM. Trimming at V came to 7 bases and at J to 1 base, leaving 6 bases not matched to a gene. This CDR3 reads CASISGGSNTEAFF. DNA for the CDR3: TGTGCCAGCATTTCAGGGGGATCGAACACTGAAGCTTTCTTT.

The chain recombines TRBV30 with TRBJ2-7, with D maybe TRBD1 (6 bases). The length of the CDR3 is 12 residues. V gave up 5 bases and J gave up 3 bases, with 11 bases separating them. CDR1 and CDR2 from the germline V gene are GTSNPN and SVGIG (reference sequence). CDR3 region: CAWDEQGYEQYF. CDR3 nucleotides: TGTGCCTGGGACGAACAGGGCTACGAGCAGTACTTC. Together with reference TRBV30 and TRBJ2-7, the CDR3 gives the full variable domain: SQTIHQWPATLVQPVGSPLSLECTVEGTSNPNLYWYRQAAGRGLQLLFYSVGIGQISSEVPQNLSASRPQDRQFILSSKKLLLSDSGFYLCAWDEQGYEQYFGPGTRLTVT.

This sequence joins TRBV19 and TRBJ1-2, with D possibly matching TRBD1 (6 bases). V was pared by 0 bases and J by 5 bases, with 10 bases between. The CDR3 runs to 14 residues. Germline V gene data show CDR1 as LNHDA and CDR2 as SQIVND (reference sequence). CDR3 sequence (DNA): TGTGCCAGTAGTATAGACGACAGGAGTTATGGCTACACCTTC. Translated: CASSIDDRSYGYTF.

The gene calls are TRBV4-1 and TRBJ2-5; 11 bases line up with TRBD1. The better agreement between TRBJ2-7 and the DNA end casts doubt on the J call. The V gene's germline CDR1 is MGHRA and CDR2 YSYEKL. This CDR3 contains 15 residues. CDR3 sequence (DNA): TGCGCCAGCACCGGACAGGGGGCGAAGTACGACGAGCAGTACTTC. This sequence encodes CASTGQGAKYDEQYF.

This sequence joins TRBV2 and TRBJ2-2; D remains unclear. V gave up 6 bases and J gave up 3 bases, with 14 bases separating them. The CDR3 consists of 15 residues. CDR1 and CDR2 (germline): SNHLY, FYNNEI. CDR3 nucleotides: TGTGCCAGCAGGGTAGAATTAACTGACACCGGGGAGCTGTTTTTT. This sequence encodes CASRVELTDTGELFF.

The chain employs TRBV30 and TRBJ2-5; 8 bases fit TRBD1. The J call may be wrong; the DNA end is better matched by TRBJ2-7. Germline CDR1 is GTSNPN and CDR2 is SVGIG (reference sequence). This CDR3 comprises 15 residues. The CDR3 protein is CAWSIGAGGNGEQYF. The CDR3 DNA is TGTGCCTGGAGTATTGGGGCAGGGGGCAATGGCGAGCAGTACTTC.

The V call is TRBV28, the J call TRBJ1-5; D might be TRBD1 (6 bases). The CDR3 is 14 residues long. Germline CDR1 MDHEN, CDR2 SYDVKM. V was trimmed by 1 base and J by 7 bases, leaving 11 bases between them. CDR3 coding DNA: TGTGCCAGCAGTTTATCACAGGGACGCCAGCCCCAGCATTTT. Its protein product is CASSLSQGRQPQHF.

In this sample, this clone turned up once. V is TRBV7-2 and J is TRBJ1-4; the D gene is possibly TRBD1 (6 bases). The length of the CDR3 is 15 residues. The V and J ends lost 1 base and 3 bases respectively, with 9 bases between them. Per the germline V gene, CDR1 is SGHTA and CDR2 is FQGNSA. CDR3 sequence reads: CASSLEGQPNEKLFF. The CDR3 nucleotides read TGTGCCAGCAGCTTAGAAGGACAGCCTAATGAAAAACTGTTTTTT.

A few counts support this clone. The genes are TRBV5-4 and TRBJ1-3, with D maybe TRBD1 (6 bases). The CDR3 is 14 residues long. Trimming took 2 bases from V and 2 from J, leaving 8 bases between them. Germline CDR1 SGHNT, CDR2 YYREEE (reference sequence). The DNA for the CDR3 is TGTGCCAGCAGCTTAAACAGGGCTGGAAACACCATATATTTT. It is translated as CASSLNRAGNTIYF.

The chain combines TRBV4-3 with TRBJ2-6; perhaps TRBD1 as D (5 bases). V was cut by 0 bases and J by 3 bases, with 9 bases left in between. This CDR3 is built from 16 residues. CDR1 and CDR2 from the germline V gene are LGHNA and YSLEER. The CDR3 region is CASSQDIQGGANVLTF. DNA of the CDR3: TGCGCCAGCAGCCAAGATATCCAGGGTGGGGCCAACGTCCTGACTTTC.

Only one count was recorded for this clone. J is TRBJ2-1 and V is TRBV10-1; 8 bases map to TRBD2. CDR3 length: 15 residues. Germline trimming cut 0 bases from V and 7 bases from J; bases unmatched to any gene: 5. Germline CDR1 WNHNN, CDR2 SYGVQD (reference sequence). CDR3: CASSESPAGVNEQFF. The CDR3 nucleotides read TGCGCCAGCAGTGAGTCCCCAGCGGGAGTTAATGAGCAGTTCTTC.

This clone is a singleton in its sample. The rearrangement uses TRBV19 and TRBJ2-4, with TRBD2 matching 8 bases. Germline V CDR1 and CDR2: LNHDA, SQIVND (reference sequence). V shed 2 bases and J 8 bases; nucleotides not matched to a gene: 8. This CDR3 spans 15 amino acids. CDR3 sequence: CASSISRTGGDIQYF. The CDR3 DNA reads TGTGCCAGTAGTATAAGCCGAACCGGGGGGGACATTCAGTACTTC.

The V gene is TRBV5-4, the J gene TRBJ2-5; 9 bases are a match to TRBD1. Trimming at V came to 4 bases and at J to 5 bases, leaving 9 bases not matched to a gene. This CDR3 has 15 residues. In germline, CDR1 is SGHNT, CDR2 YYREEE (reference sequence). The CDR3 DNA sequence: TGTGCCAGCAGCCTGGACAGGGGACTTTCGGAGACCCAGTACTTC. As protein: CASSLDRGLSETQYF.